The sequence of this T cell receptor beta chain was determined in a study of blood T cell repertoires in COVID-19. Study-level information: The United States, Italy and Spain provided the acute and convalescent COVID-19 samples. PBMCs, B-cell-depleted T cells, or T cells were the source of the cDNA or gDNA that made up the material.

Trimming left V 0 bases short and J 16 bases short, with 14 bases between. Germline CDR1 reads SGHRS; CDR2 reads YFSETQ. There are 13 residues in the CDR3. Per the authors' pipeline: For nucleated cells, counts were estimated from reference gene primer amplification. Profiling relied on immunoSEQ multiplex PCR, and the TCRdb table lists in-frame clones only, not all of them. V and J calls and clone size follow that table, whereas D and trimming were derived from the DNA. The table lists 70,000 or so clones, roughly 89% of them singletons, with 8% to 10% in the top ten. This TCR was recovered from a human donor in a cohort sampled during active COVID-19. V gene TRBV5-1 combines with J gene TRBJ1-6; unclear D gene. Source material: peripheral blood. The CDR3: CASSLEGGTNLHF. CDR3 nucleotides: TGCGCCAGCAGCTTGGAGGGAGGCACGAATCTCCACTTT.